This TCR delta chain was recorded in a study of γδ T cells in repeated Plasmodium falciparum infection. The wider study: Donors had four controlled P. falciparum NF54 infections over roughly 590 days.

CDR3 length: 19 residues. Germline CDR1 reads TSWWSYY; CDR2 reads QGS. V trimming: 1 base; J trimming: 6 bases; junction bases outside the gene matches: 20. TCRdb reprocessed the multiplex PCR reads using CATT. The table includes 55,000 to 70,000 delta-chain clones, approximately 1.7% detected once. Bulk repertoires came from Vgamma9/Vdelta2+ or Vdelta2-negative gammadelta T cells flow-sorted from PBMC. Study-wide findings and caveats: One small rural Malian village, predominantly a single ethnic group, supplied the cohort. Malian children's Vdelta2-negative repertoires appeared more expanded and less diverse than Australians'. Over time and infection, Vgamma9/Vdelta2+ repertoires remained highly stable and polyclonal.

This clone was seen more than once but under ten times. The target antigen is unknown. The protein TCRdb gives is from a much larger clone and does not agree with this DNA's translation at residue 15, likely a read error; the protein shown here comes from the DNA. The rearrangement joins TRDV1 to TRDJ1; TRDD3 matches at 7 bases. This sequence originates from a pool of human donors (malaria-infected and uninfected, not separated). Sequenced: gamma-delta T cells from blood. The CDR3 DNA sequence: TGTGCTCTTGGGGAACATAAGGCGGACTGGGGTGCTCGGGTCAATAAACTCATCTTT. The encoded protein is CALGEHKADWGARVNKLIF.